Described below is a single T cell receptor beta chain sequence and its context. What it binds is not known. The data were taken from a study of Ad26.COV2.S vaccination and SARS-CoV-2 variants. About the research overall: Ad26.COV2.S was injected intramuscularly once or twice, 56 days apart.

Method: immunoSEQ multiplex PCR; TCRdb's copy keeps in-frame clones and lacks some. The table includes hundreds of thousands of clones, roughly 84% detected once. Stated treatment: 19 received Ad26.COV2.S at low or high dose, single or two shots; 5 received placebo; per-sample allocation not given. Each sample was drawn 63 days after the first injection (of vaccine or placebo). The length of the CDR3 is 15 residues. From germline, CDR1 is SGHTS and CDR2 YDEGEE. V was pared by 5 bases and J by 2 bases, with 7 bases of the junction left unmatched. Study-level points and caveats: Estimates derived from TCR breadth and depth analyses may have underestimated total T cell responses. Vaccine recipients and placebo recipients showed similar non-spike TCR breadth. Placebo recipients showed lower spike-specific TCR breadth than vaccinees.

This specimen was peripheral blood, taken in a trial of Ad26.COV2.S vaccine versus placebo. The TCR comes from a person aged 18-60 years who received the Ad26.COV2.S COVID-19 vaccine or a placebo. The chain couples TRBV5-8 to TRBJ1-5, with TRBD1 matching over 7 bases. CDR3: CASRHDRVRNQPQHF. The CDR3, as DNA: TGTGCCAGCAGACATGACAGGGTTCGCAATCAGCCCCAGCATTTT.